A selection of T cell receptor beta chains follows, all from one sample in a study of graft-versus-host responses after intestinal transplantation. Sequencing was performed with immunoSEQ multiplex PCR; in TCRdb, only in-frame clones are kept and a portion is missing. The table lists around 71,000 clones, over 85% of them singletons, with approximately 0.5% in the top ten. No antigens are known for them. Sequenced here: unstimulated CD8+ T cells sorted from spleen or lymph node cells, sampled before intestinal transplant. The origin of the receptors is a human donor who received an intestinal transplant. The CDR3 runs from the conserved cysteine through the conserved F or W. Each record gives: clone size, D gene, J gene, V gene, CDR3 protein, CDR3 DNA. The D gene is left open where the match is weak. Size is stated for part of the rows, as once, few or many counts, or as a class when the clone is expanded.

>.|.|TRBJ2-3|TRBV4-1
CASSQVRGSTDTQYF
TGCGCCAGCAGCCAGGTCCGAGGTAGCACAGATACGCAGTATTTT
>.|TRBD2|TRBJ2-7|TRBV27
CASSLGTSVIEQYF
TGTGCCAGCAGTTTAGGGACTAGCGTTATCGAGCAGTACTTC
>once|TRBD1|TRBJ2-7|TRBV6-5
CASSYSLPGQGEQYF
TGTGCCAGCAGTTACTCACTCCCGGGACAGGGAGAGCAGTACTTC
>.|.|TRBJ2-7|TRBV6-5
CASSQLQGKNEQYF
TGTGCCAGCAGCCAACTTCAGGGGAAAAACGAGCAGTACTTC
>.|.|TRBJ2-1|TRBV11-2
CASSLDGRGYNEQFF
TGTGCCAGCAGCTTAGACGGGCGGGGATACAATGAGCAGTTCTTC
>.|TRBD2|TRBJ2-7|TRBV5-1
CASSLVSGSLYEQYF
TGCGCCAGCAGCTTGGTTAGCGGGAGCCTCTACGAGCAGTACTTC
>.|TRBD2|TRBJ2-1|TRBV7-9
CASSRNFPGGEQFF
TGTGCCAGCAGCCGTAATTTTCCGGGAGGGGAGCAGTTCTTC
>.|.|TRBJ2-1|TRBV6-5
CASSYWAPDSEQFF
TGTGCCAGCAGTTACTGGGCGCCGGATAGTGAGCAGTTCTTC
>.|.|TRBJ2-7|TRBV7-9
CASSLVGPSYEQYF
TGTGCCAGCAGCTTAGTCGGCCCCTCCTACGAGCAGTACTTC
>.|.|TRBJ1-1|TRBV19
CASSIMGTEAFF
TGTGCCAGTAGTATTATGGGCACTGAAGCTTTCTTT
>.|TRBD1|TRBJ1-2|TRBV28
CASSLGTGANGYTF
TGTGCCAGCAGTTTAGGGACAGGGGCAAATGGCTACACCTTC
>.|.|TRBJ1-1|TRBV4-1
CASSQTARGDWNTEAFF
TGCGCCAGCAGCCAAACGGCCAGGGGAGATTGGAACACTGAAGCTTTCTTT
>.|.|TRBJ2-1|TRBV28
CASSLTPGSEQFF
TGTGCCAGCAGTTTAACCCCTGGCAGTGAGCAGTTCTTC
>once|.|TRBJ2-5|TRBV5-6
CASSQAGVRYF
TGTGCCAGCAGCCAGGCCGGGGTACGTTACTTC
>few|.|TRBJ2-5|TRBV27
CATRLGAGGGAQYF
TGTGCAACCCGCCTGGGGGCCGGTGGGGGGGCCCAGTACTTC
>.|TRBD1|TRBJ2-5|TRBV12-5
CASGSSSGGRFWETQYF
TGTGCTAGTGGTTCGTCATCAGGGGGAAGGTTTTGGGAGACCCAGTACTTC
>.|TRBD2|TRBJ2-2|TRBV9
CASSGTTSGITGELFF
TGTGCCAGCAGCGGCACGACTAGCGGGATCACCGGGGAGCTGTTTTTT
>.|.|TRBJ2-2|TRBV29-1
CSVEDLTAGGNTGELFF
TGCAGCGTTGAAGATCTCACGGCAGGCGGGAACACCGGGGAGCTGTTTTTT
>.|.|TRBJ1-4|TRBV4-1
CASSQDMRGPWDEKLFF
TGCGCCAGCAGCCAAGATATGCGTGGACCCTGGGATGAAAAACTGTTTTTT
>.|.|TRBJ2-7|TRBV5-1
CASSLRAGLYEQYF
TGCGCCAGCAGCTTGCGAGCGGGTCTCTACGAGCAGTACTTC
>.|.|TRBJ2-7|TRBV28
CASSILQDSYEQYF
TGTGCCAGCAGCATCTTACAGGACTCCTACGAGCAGTACTTC
>.|.|TRBJ2-3|TRBV6-1
CASSGHSLSSTDTQYF
TGTGCCAGCAGTGGGCACAGCCTTTCCTCCACAGATACGCAGTATTTT
>.|TRBD1|TRBJ2-5|TRBV7-3
CASSEGQGAKETQYF
TGTGCCAGCAGCGAGGGACAGGGGGCGAAAGAGACCCAGTACTTC
>.|.|TRBJ2-3|TRBV7-6
CASSLWGPDTQYF
TGTGCCAGCAGCTTATGGGGTCCAGATACGCAGTATTTT
>.|TRBD1|TRBJ1-2|TRBV19
CASTPGGYYGYTF
TGTGCCAGTACCCCAGGGGGGTACTATGGCTACACCTTC
>.|TRBD2|TRBJ2-5|TRBV7-3
CASSPGLAGEETQYF
TGTGCCAGCAGCCCGGGACTAGCGGGAGAAGAGACCCAGTACTTC
>.|TRBD1|TRBJ1-1|TRBV5-1
CASRKGALAEAFF
TGCGCCAGCAGAAAGGGGGCTCTGGCTGAAGCTTTCTTT
>.|TRBD2|TRBJ2-1|TRBV6-5
CASRFSGTPYNEQFF
TGTGCCAGCAGATTCAGCGGGACTCCATACAATGAGCAGTTCTTC
>.|.|TRBJ2-3|TRBV9
CASSATTPGKDTQYF
TGTGCCAGCAGCGCAACCACCCCAGGGAAAGATACGCAGTATTTT
>.|.|TRBJ1-2|TRBV2
CASSEVMTGF
TGTGCCAGCAGTGAAGTGATGACCGGCTTC
>.|TRBD1|TRBJ1-2|TRBV27
CASSPLADRLNGYTF
TGTGCCAGCAGTCCTTTGGCGGACAGGTTGAATGGCTACACCTTC
>once|TRBD2|TRBJ2-1|TRBV7-3
CASSLTGGSRNNEQFF
TGTGCCAGCAGCTTAACGGGCGGGAGTCGAAACAATGAGCAGTTCTTC
>.|TRBD1|TRBJ1-6|TRBV5-1
CASSSTGEHSPLHF
TGCGCCAGCAGCTCAACAGGGGAGCATTCACCCCTCCACTTT
>once|.|TRBJ1-1|TRBV27
CASSPGTAEAFF
TGTGCCAGCAGTCCCGGGACGGCCGAAGCTTTCTTT
>.|TRBD2|TRBJ2-7|TRBV10-1
CASSDGLAGEPYEQYF
TGCGCCAGCAGTGATGGGCTAGCGGGAGAACCCTACGAGCAGTACTTC
>.|TRBD1|TRBJ2-3|TRBV29-1
CSVVRLQGATDTQYF
TGCAGCGTTGTAAGGTTGCAGGGGGCCACAGATACGCAGTATTTT
>.|.|TRBJ1-3|TRBV4-1
CASSQVDGPVLYF
TGCGCCAGCAGCCAAGTAGACGGGCCCGTCTTATATTTT
>.|TRBD1|TRBJ1-2|TRBV27
CASSPSQGAVVYGYTF
TGTGCCAGCAGTCCATCCCAGGGGGCGGTTGTTTATGGCTACACCTTC
>.|.|TRBJ2-7|TRBV13
CASSFQYEQYF
TGTGCCAGCAGCTTCCAGTACGAGCAGTACTTC
>.|.|TRBJ2-3|TRBV7-9
CASSPLTPSTDTQYF
TGTGCCAGCAGCCCCCTGACACCCAGCACAGATACGCAGTATTTT
>.|.|TRBJ1-5|TRBV13
CASSLGPSNQPQHF
TGTGCCAGCAGCTTAGGTCCTAGCAATCAGCCCCAGCATTTT
>.|TRBD2|TRBJ2-3|TRBV7-8
CASSRTSGSSDTQYF
TGTGCCAGCAGCCGGACTAGCGGGAGCTCAGATACGCAGTATTTT
>.|.|TRBJ2-1|TRBV28
CASSLYAHNEQFF
TGTGCCAGCAGTTTATACGCTCACAATGAGCAGTTCTTC
>.|TRBD2|TRBJ2-7|TRBV2
CASSSGLAGVDSEQYF
TGTGCCAGCAGTTCCGGACTAGCGGGAGTGGACAGCGAGCAGTACTTC